These 26 T cell receptor beta chains originate from one sample sequenced in a study of cytomegalovirus exposure and HLA in healthy donors. PCR used 60 Vbeta primers and 13 Jbeta primers. Sequencing used immunoSEQ multiplex PCR; TCRdb keeps in-frame clones, though not all of them. The sample has 110,000 or so clones; over 55% are singletons. The sequenced sample consisted of PBMCs. The receptors shown here come from a man aged 18 to 29 in good health and CMV-seropositive.

V usage is TRBV28 and J usage is TRBJ1-5; weak D call: TRBD1 (6 bases). Germline V gene sequence: CDR1 MDHEN, CDR2 SYDVKM. The CDR3 runs 15 residues. V was trimmed by 6 bases and J by 0 bases, leaving 12 bases between them. CDR3 sequence: CASRPQGYSNQPQHF. CDR3 nucleotides: TGTGCCAGCAGGCCACAGGGTTATAGCAATCAGCCCCAGCATTTT.

This clone has only a few counts. The rearrangement uses TRBV28 and TRBJ2-7, with 8 nucleotides matching TRBD2. J was trimmed by 4 bases and V by 5 bases; bases with no gene match: 16. Germline V gives CDR1 MDHEN, CDR2 SYDVKM. The CDR3 runs to 17 residues. CDR3 residues: CASSPFNIKTSEYEQYF. The CDR3 bases are TGTGCCAGCAGTCCCTTCAACATTAAGACTAGCGAGTACGAGCAGTACTTC.

The chain is built from TRBV13 and TRBJ2-3; the D gene is possibly TRBD1 (6 bases). V was trimmed by 5 bases and J by 0 bases, leaving 15 bases between them. Germline lookup yields CDR1 PRHDT and CDR2 FYEKMQ (reference sequence). The CDR3 length is 16 residues. For the CDR3, the DNA is TGTGCCAGCAGCAACTACCGGGACACCAGCACAGATACGCAGTATTTT. It encodes CASSNYRDTSTDTQYF. The full variable domain, in which reference TRBV13 and TRBJ2-3 provide the parts outside the CDR3, is AAGVIQSPRHLIKEKRETATLKCYPIPRHDTVYWYQQGPGQDPQFLISFYEKMQSDKGSIPDRFSAQQFSDYHSELNMSSLELGDSALYFCASSNYRDTSTDTQYFGPGTRLTVL.

The chain links TRBV6-5 to TRBJ1-1, with 7 nucleotides matching TRBD1. The CDR3 length is 16 residues. The junction had 8 bases not matched to a gene; V was cut back by 0 bases and J by 4 bases. From germline, CDR1 is MNHEY and CDR2 SVGAGI. The CDR3 region is CASSYSRMTGSTEAFF. CDR3 DNA: TGTGCCAGCAGTTACTCGAGGATGACAGGGAGCACTGAAGCTTTCTTT.

The chain is built from TRBV30 and TRBJ1-1, with D perhaps TRBD1 (6 bases). Germline lookup yields CDR1 GTSNPN and CDR2 SVGIG (reference sequence). The V end was cut by 4 bases, the J end by 1 base, with 10 bases between. This CDR3 contains 13 residues. The CDR3 DNA sequence: TGTGCCTGGAAACAGGGATGGAACACTGAAGCTTTCTTT. It translates to CAWKQGWNTEAFF.

This chain links TRBV5-1 with TRBJ2-5, with 10 bases matching TRBD2. The length of the CDR3 is 15 residues. V was clipped by 5 bases and J by 5 bases; unmatched bases: 9. Germline assignment: CDR1 SGHRS and CDR2 YFSETQ. CDR3 protein: CASSTSGEVEETQYF. DNA for the CDR3: TGCGCCAGCAGTACTAGCGGGGAAGTCGAGGAGACCCAGTACTTC. Full variable domain (outside the CDR3, taken from reference TRBV5-1 and TRBJ2-5): KAGVTQTPRYLIKTRGQQVTLSCSPISGHRSVSWYQQTPGQGLQFLFEYFSETQRNKGNFPGRFSGRQFSNSRSEMNVSTLELGDSALYLCASSTSGEVEETQYFGPGTRLLVL.

The chain links TRBV7-9 to TRBJ1-5; D gene ambiguous. Per the germline V gene, CDR1 is SEHNR and CDR2 is FQNEAQ (reference sequence). V was shortened by 5 bases and J by 0 bases, with 17 bases between the two germline ends. This CDR3 is built from 17 residues. In DNA form, the CDR3 reads TGTGCCAGCAGCGATCTGAGGGCTTCTTATAGCAATCAGCCCCAGCATTTT. This gives the protein CASSDLRASYSNQPQHF.

Note on this clone: The junction departs from germline at one end; a sequencing error may be responsible. The rearrangement joins TRBV7-2 to TRBJ2-6; TRBD1 matches at 7 bases. Germline-derived CDR1 and CDR2 are SGHTA and FQGNSA. The CDR3 has 18 amino acids. The CDR3 is CATSPTGQAYSGANVLTF. The CDR3 DNA sequence: TGTGCCACCAGCCCAACCGGACAGGCCTACTCTGGGGCCAACGTCCTGACTTTC.

This chain connects TRBV15 to TRBJ1-2, with D maybe TRBD1 (5 bases). The CDR3 has 15 residues. V shed 2 bases and J shed 4 bases, with 14 bases lying between them. From germline, CDR1 is LNHNV and CDR2 YYDKDF (reference sequence). The CDR3 loop reads CATSRKGAEPYGYTF. As DNA, the CDR3 is TGTGCCACCAGCAGAAAAGGGGCAGAACCCTATGGCTACACCTTC.

This chain uses TRBV29-1 with TRBJ2-1, with 10 bases aligning to TRBD1. This CDR3 is built from 13 residues. From germline, CDR1 is SQVTM and CDR2 ANQGSEA. CDR3 loop: CTTGTGDYNEQFF. The CDR3 bases are TGCACGACCGGGACAGGGGACTACAATGAGCAGTTCTTC.

The chain carries TRBV7-2 and TRBJ1-1; the D gene is possibly TRBD1 (6 bases). V dropped 5 bases and J dropped 0 bases, with 13 bases sitting between them. Looked up from germline, CDR1 is SGHTA and CDR2 is FQGNSA. There are 15 residues in the CDR3. The CDR3 region has the DNA TGTGCCAGCAGCGAACAGACAGGACTGAACACTGAAGCTTTCTTT. Protein: CASSEQTGLNTEAFF.

V is TRBV25-1 and J is TRBJ1-2; 8 bases are a match to TRBD1. With V trimmed by 6 bases and J by 4 bases, 4 bases remained unmatched. Germline CDR1 and CDR2: MGHDK and SYGVNS. This CDR3 spans 13 amino acids. In DNA form, the CDR3 reads TGTGCCAGCAGCGTGACAGGGGCCTATGGCTACACCTTC. Translation: CASSVTGAYGYTF.

The chain is built from TRBV5-1 and TRBJ2-3; 8 bases line up with TRBD1. This CDR3 is built from 15 residues. The trim removed 3 bases at V and 3 bases at J, leaving 6 bases unmatched. Looked up from germline, CDR1 is SGHRS and CDR2 is YFSETQ. The CDR3 is CASSSDRGRTDTQYF. CDR3 DNA: TGCGCCAGCAGCTCCGACAGGGGCAGAACAGATACGCAGTATTTT.

This clone was observed a few times. The CDR3 spells CASSLVSRVDQTETQYF. The CDR3 DNA reads TGTGCCAGCAGCTTAGTCTCCAGGGTAGATCAAACCGAGACCCAGTACTTC. The chain links TRBV7-9 to TRBJ2-5; a possible D gene is TRBD1 (5 bases). V lost 1 base, J lost 5 bases, and 20 bases lay in between. CDR3 length: 17 amino acids. CDR1 SEHNR and CDR2 FQNEAQ come from the germline V gene (reference sequence).

This chain connects TRBV7-9 to TRBJ2-5, with D possibly TRBD2 on 6 matching bases. The V and J ends lost 4 bases and 7 bases respectively, with 10 bases between them. The CDR3 has 12 amino acids. Germline CDR1 SEHNR, CDR2 FQNEAQ (reference sequence). The CDR3 DNA is TGTGCCAGCAGCTCGGGACTTCCGACCCAGTACTTC. This sequence encodes CASSSGLPTQYF.

There are a few counts of this clone. This chain uses TRBV4-2 with TRBJ2-7; possible D gene TRBD2, 6 bases. V lost 3 bases and J 2 bases, leaving 14 bases between the germline ends. CDR3 length: 15 amino acids. The germline V gene encodes CDR1 LGHNA and CDR2 YNFKEQ. The CDR3 DNA sequence: TGTGCCAGCAGCCAGAGGATGGGACTTGCCTACGAGCAGTACTTC. This encodes CASSQRMGLAYEQYF.

J is TRBJ2-4 and V is TRBV7-9; TRBD1 might be the D (7 bases). Germline loops: CDR1 SEHNR, CDR2 FQNEAQ (reference sequence). The CDR3 is 16 residues long. Deletions cut 4 bases from V and 0 bases from J, with 13 bases between. The CDR3 loop is CASSYQGEVAKNIQYF. CDR3 in DNA: TGTGCCAGCAGCTATCAGGGGGAGGTAGCCAAAAACATTCAGTACTTC.

This clone was seen just once. This rearrangement joins TRBV6-5 to TRBJ2-2, with D possibly being TRBD2 (7 bases). Germline lookup yields CDR1 MNHEY and CDR2 SVGAGI. The CDR3 totals 14 residues. V lost 6 bases to trimming and J lost 4 bases, with 12 bases between them. The CDR3 sequence is CASSAGAGTGELFF. The DNA of the CDR3 is TGTGCCAGCAGCGCGGGGGCAGGCACCGGGGAGCTGTTTTTT.

The chain recombines TRBV5-1 with TRBJ2-2; D possibly corresponds to TRBD1 (5 bases). Trimming removed 6 bases at V and 5 bases at J, with 14 bases between. The CDR3 is made up of 14 amino acids. Germline V gene sequence: CDR1 SGHRS, CDR2 YFSETQ. The CDR3 spells CASIKSRQTGELFF. In nucleotides, the CDR3 is TGCGCCAGCATCAAATCTCGACAGACCGGGGAGCTGTTTTTT.

The genes are TRBV11-2 and TRBJ1-1, with TRBD1 identical over 8 bases. The CDR3 runs 17 residues. Unmatched junction bases numbered 9, after V lost 2 bases and J lost 1 base. Germline CDR1 SGHAT, CDR2 FQNNGV. For the CDR3, the DNA is TGTGCCAGCAGCTTATTAGATCCCGGGACAGGGAACACTGAAGCTTTCTTT. It is translated as CASSLLDPGTGNTEAFF.

V and J are TRBV9 and TRBJ2-1; TRBD1 agrees at 7 bases. The V and J ends lost 2 bases and 8 bases, in that order; junction bases with no gene match: 10. CDR1 and CDR2 from the germline V gene are SGDLS and YYNGEE. The CDR3 sequence is 15 residues long. CDR3 DNA: TGTGCCAGCAGCGTCCGTGGCAGGGGGTACGATGAGCAGTTCTTC. The encoded protein is CASSVRGRGYDEQFF.

The chain combines TRBV23-1 with TRBJ2-4; the match to TRBD2 covers 10 bases. TRBV23-1 carries the ORF label, with uncertain function. The trim removed 3 bases at V and 8 bases at J, leaving 16 bases unmatched. This CDR3 contains 18 residues. CDR3 sequence (DNA): TGCGCCAGCAGTCAGGGGACCGGCAGGGAGAGCGGGGGGGACATTCAGTACTTC. Translating gives CASSQGTGRESGGDIQYF.

V gene TRBV7-9 combines with J gene TRBJ1-4, with D hard to call. Trimming pared 2 bases from V and 5 bases from J, leaving 12 bases between. Germline values: CDR1 SEHNR, CDR2 FQNEAQ (reference sequence). There are 15 residues in the CDR3. CDR3 sequence reads: CASSLSVNLNEKLFF. The CDR3 DNA is TGTGCCAGCAGCTTATCGGTAAACTTGAATGAAAAACTGTTTTTT.

The CDR3: CASRSGGIYNEQFF. The CDR3 region has the DNA TGTGCCAGCAGGAGCGGGGGGATCTACAATGAGCAGTTCTTC. The chain recombines TRBV27 with TRBJ2-1, with 9 bases fitting TRBD2. The junction had 3 bases not matched to a gene; V was cut back by 6 bases and J by 3 bases. The CDR3 has 14 residues. The germline gives CDR1 MNHEY, CDR2 SMNVEV (reference sequence).

This sequence joins TRBV7-2 and TRBJ2-7; no definite D call. Trimming shortened V by 5 bases and J by 2 bases, and 19 bases separated the two germline ends. Germline CDR1 is SGHTA and CDR2 is FQGNSA. CDR3 length equals 16 residues. CDR3 bases: TGTGCCAGCAGCCCTGCGGCCCTAACATCCGCCTACGAGCAGTACTTC. The encoded protein is CASSPAALTSAYEQYF. Complete variable domain (other parts from reference TRBV7-2 and TRBJ2-7): GAGVSQSPSNKVTEKGKDVELRCDPISGHTALYWYRQSLGQGLEFLIYFQGNSAPDKSGLPSDRFSAERTGGSVSTLTIQRTQQEDSAVYLCASSPAALTSAYEQYFGPGTRLTVT.

About this clone itself: At one end the junction does not follow the germline gene, possibly because of a read error. The chain uses TRBV12-5 and TRBJ1-1; 10 bases map to TRBD1. The CDR3 consists of 16 residues. CDR1 is LGHNT and CDR2 is FRNRAP in the germline V gene. The DNA of the CDR3 is TGTGCTAGTGGTTTGGTACGGGGACAGGGGAACACTGAAGCTCTCTTT. Residues: CASGLVRGQGNTEALF.